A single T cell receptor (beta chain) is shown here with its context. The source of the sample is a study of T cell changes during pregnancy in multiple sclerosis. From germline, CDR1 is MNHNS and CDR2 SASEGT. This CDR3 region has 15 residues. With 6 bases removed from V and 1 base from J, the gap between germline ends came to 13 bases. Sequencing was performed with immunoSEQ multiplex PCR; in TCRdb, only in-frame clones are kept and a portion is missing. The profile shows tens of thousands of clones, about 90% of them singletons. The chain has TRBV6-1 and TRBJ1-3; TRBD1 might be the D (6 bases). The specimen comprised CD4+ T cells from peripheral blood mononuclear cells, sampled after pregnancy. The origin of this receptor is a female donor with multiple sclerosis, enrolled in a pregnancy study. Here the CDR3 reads CASSDIQGSGNTIYF. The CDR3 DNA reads TGTGCCAGCAGCGATATACAGGGTTCTGGAAACACCATATATTTT.